These T cell receptor beta chains were read from a single sample in a study of T-cell reconstitution after alpha-beta-depleted transplantation in children. TCRdb fed the PCR reads into MiXCR, producing one record per CDR3 protein. The sample records some 600,000 distinct CDR3 sequences, roughly 13% being singletons. The sample in question was PBMCs, mostly from graft donor cells, obtained 360 days after TCRalphabeta/CD19-depleted stem cell transplant. All receptors derive from a male patient between 10 and 17 years old who had a stem cell transplant for acute myeloid leukemia, so the T cells may come from the graft donor. Both conserved end residues are part of each CDR3. Fields, in order: D gene, clone size, V gene, J gene, CDR3 DNA, CDR3 protein. A D gene is named only where the DNA matches it firmly. For some rows the clone size is stated as once, few or many, or as a class when expanded; others skip it.

>TRBD2|.|TRBV18|TRBJ2-1
TGTGCCAGCTTTTTACTAGCGGGCCCCTACAATGAGCAGTTCTTC
CASFLLAGPYNEQFF
>TRBD2|.|TRBV28|TRBJ2-7
TGTGCCAGCAGAGATACTAGCGGGTTTACCTACGAGCAGTACTTC
CASRDTSGFTYEQYF
>.|.|TRBV20-1|TRBJ2-4
TGCAGTGCTAGAGCGGCCACCCCTCAGTACTTC
CSARAATPQYF
>.|.|TRBV27|TRBJ2-7
TGTGCCAGCAGTTTGGAGGGGATCGAGCAGTACTTC
CASSLEGIEQYF
>.|.|TRBV7-6|TRBJ2-2
TGTGCCAGCAGCCCGGCGGCAACCGGGGAGCTGTTTTTT
CASSPAATGELFF
>.|many|TRBV12-3/TRBV12-4|TRBJ2-7
TGTGCCAGCAGCCTCGACAGCTCCTACGAGCAGTACTTC
CASSLDSSYEQYF
>.|few|TRBV4-3|TRBJ2-3
TGCGCCAGCAGCCAAGAAGGAGCGGAGGGCACAGATACGCAGTATTTT
CASSQEGAEGTDTQYF
>.|.|TRBV27|TRBJ1-5
TGTGCCAGCAGTTTTGTCCGTAATCAGCCCCAGCATTTT
CASSFVRNQPQHF
>.|.|TRBV6-4|TRBJ2-7
TGTGCCAGCAGTCCCTGGCCCGGCTACGAGCAGTACTTC
CASSPWPGYEQYF
>TRBD2|.|TRBV29-1|TRBJ2-3
TGCAGCGTTATCTCACTAGCGGGAGACTCCACAGATACGCAGTATTTT
CSVISLAGDSTDTQYF
>TRBD2|.|TRBV5-6|TRBJ2-1
TGTGCCAGCAGCCCTACTAGCGGGAGCGGAGAGCAGTTCTTC
CASSPTSGSGEQFF